The 17 T cell receptor beta chains below come from one sample, sequenced in a study of cytomegalovirus exposure and HLA in healthy donors. A multiplex PCR was run with 60 Vbeta primers and 13 Jbeta primers. Method: immunoSEQ multiplex PCR; TCRdb's copy keeps in-frame clones and lacks some. The top ten hold 0.85% to 0.9% of the sample, which has roughly 120,000 clones, around 75% seen once. The sequenced sample was PBMCs. These receptors came from a young woman in good health and CMV-seronegative.

The chain employs TRBV6-5 and TRBJ1-2; no reliable D call. Per germline, CDR1 MNHEY and CDR2 SVGAGI. V gave up 6 bases and J gave up 0 bases, with 11 bases separating them. The CDR3 extends over 14 amino acids. The CDR3 sequence: CASSPFGPNYGYTF. In DNA, the CDR3 is TGTGCCAGCAGCCCCTTTGGCCCTAACTATGGCTACACCTTC.

V usage is TRBV6-4 and J usage is TRBJ2-1; no clear D gene. The CDR3 totals 12 residues. CDR1 is MRHNA and CDR2 is SNTAGT in the germline V gene. V lost 6 bases, J lost 9 bases, and 12 bases lay in between. CDR3 bases: TGTGCCAGCAGCTCAGGAATAGGTGAGCAGTTCTTC. Its translation is CASSSGIGEQFF.

This clone was observed a few times. The V and J genes are TRBV18 and TRBJ2-3; the match to TRBD1 covers 9 bases. Germline V lookup: CDR1 KGHSH, CDR2 LQKENI. CDR3 length equals 16 residues. Trimming cost V 0 bases and J 0 bases; bases outside gene matches: 1. CDR3 DNA sequence: TGTGCCAGCTCACCACCTGGGACAGGGAGCACAGATACGCAGTATTTT. It specifies CASSPPGTGSTDTQYF.

The rearrangement links TRBV27 to TRBJ2-1; 11 bases are a match to TRBD2. This CDR3 comprises 16 residues. Germline V gene lookup returns CDR1 MNHEY and CDR2 SMNVEV (reference sequence). The junction had 10 bases not matched to a gene; V was cut back by 2 bases and J by 10 bases. The CDR3 sequence: CASSLMGSGGVGEQFF. CDR3 nucleotides: TGTGCCAGCAGTTTAATGGGTAGCGGGGGGGTGGGCGAGCAGTTCTTC.

V gene TRBV7-2 combines with J gene TRBJ1-2; TRBD1 matches 8 bases. CDR3 size: 15 residues. V trimming: 5 bases; J trimming: 4 bases; junction bases outside the gene matches: 9. Germline values: CDR1 SGHTA, CDR2 FQGNSA. CDR3 loop: CASSPDGTGPYGYTF. The CDR3 region has the DNA TGTGCCAGCAGCCCTGACGGGACAGGTCCCTATGGCTACACCTTC.

The CDR3 sequence: CASSLGDRSYEQYF. As DNA, the CDR3 is TGTGCCAGCAGCTTAGGTGACAGGTCCTACGAGCAGTACTTC. The genes are TRBV7-9 and TRBJ2-7, with D tentatively TRBD1 (6 bases). With 1 base removed from V and 1 base from J, the gap between germline ends came to 8 bases. The CDR3 contains 14 residues. The V gene's germline CDR1 is SEHNR and CDR2 FQNEAQ (reference sequence).

This clone occurred a few times. The chain links TRBV30 to TRBJ2-6; D is possibly TRBD1 (6 bases). The germline V gene has CDR1 GTSNPN and CDR2 SVGIG (reference sequence). The V end lost 5 bases, the J end lost 4 bases, and 9 bases lay between the germline ends. The CDR3 totals 13 residues. The CDR3 here is CAWEGVGANVLTF. In nucleotides, the CDR3 is TGTGCCTGGGAGGGGGTCGGGGCCAACGTCCTGACTTTC.

This clone came up a few times. This sequence joins TRBV5-1 and TRBJ1-1; possible D gene TRBD1, 6 bases. Germline V gene data show CDR1 as SGHRS and CDR2 as YFSETQ. The CDR3 runs 14 residues. V lost 5 bases and J 1 base, leaving 12 bases between the germline ends. CDR3 DNA sequence: TGCGCCAGCAGTTTAACAGGGCAGAACACTGAAGCTTTCTTT. Its translation is CASSLTGQNTEAFF.

This clone was counted a few times. This chain connects TRBV12-5 to TRBJ1-1; D is unresolved. The germline CDR1 and CDR2 sequences are LGHNT and FRNRAP. Deletions cut 3 bases from V and 0 bases from J, with 17 bases between. The CDR3 sequence is 17 residues long. CDR3 nucleotides: TGTGCTAGTGGTTTCCAGAGATTAGGCGGGGTGAACACTGAAGCTTTCTTT. This codes for CASGFQRLGGVNTEAFF.

V usage is TRBV4-1 and J usage is TRBJ2-3; 8 nucleotides agree with TRBD1. This CDR3 contains 14 residues. J lost 6 bases, V lost 4 bases, and 6 bases had no gene match. In germline, CDR1 is MGHRA, CDR2 YSYEKL. The CDR3: CASSLPDRADTQYF. DNA for the CDR3: TGCGCCAGCAGCCTACCGGACAGGGCGGATACGCAGTATTTT.

This clone was detected once. The V gene is TRBV6-5, the J gene TRBJ1-4; 9 nucleotides agree with TRBD1. The CDR3 contains 16 residues. Trimming took 2 bases from V and 10 from J; bases not matched to a gene: 11. Germline assignment: CDR1 MNHEY and CDR2 SVGAGI. The CDR3 DNA reads TGTGCCAGCAGTTACCCAAGTCCGGGACAGGGCGGAAAACTGTTTTTT. The encoded protein is CASSYPSPGQGGKLFF.

The V and J genes are TRBV5-8 and TRBJ1-5, with D possibly matching TRBD1 (6 bases). This CDR3 is 15 amino acids long. Looked up from germline, CDR1 is SGHTS and CDR2 is YDEGEE. V lost 5 bases to trimming and J lost 2 bases, with 14 bases between them. The CDR3 DNA follows: TGTGCCAGCAGTACGTACAGGGCGGGCAATCAGCCCCAGCATTTT. Encoded protein: CASSTYRAGNQPQHF. The entire variable domain, with the rest obtained from reference TRBV5-8 and TRBJ1-5, is as follows: EAGVTQSPTHLIKTRGQQATLRCSPISGHTSVYWYQQALGLGLQFLLWYDEGEERNRGNFPPRFSGRQFPNYSSELNVNALELEDSALYLCASSTYRAGNQPQHFGDGTRLSIL.

The genes are TRBV6-6 and TRBJ1-5, with 9 bases fitting TRBD1. The CDR3 contains 15 residues. Germline CDR1 reads MNHNY; CDR2 reads SVGAGI (reference sequence). Trimming took 7 bases from V and 3 from J; bases not matched to a gene: 7. CDR3 protein: CASIRQGGANQPQHF. DNA of the CDR3: TGTGCCAGCATCAGACAGGGGGGGGCCAATCAGCCCCAGCATTTT.

This clone was observed once. The rearrangement joins TRBV19 to TRBJ2-7; 11 positions match TRBD1. V trimming: 4 bases; J trimming: 6 bases; junction bases outside the gene matches: 5. The CDR3 spans 14 residues. Germline CDR1 reads LNHDA; CDR2 reads SQIVND (reference sequence). The CDR3: CASSKDRGPSEQYF. CDR3 in DNA: TGTGCCAGTAGTAAGGACAGGGGGCCAAGCGAGCAGTACTTC.

This chain connects TRBV5-1 to TRBJ2-5; 12 nucleotides match TRBD2. Germline V gives CDR1 SGHRS, CDR2 YFSETQ. The CDR3 has 17 residues. V was pared by 4 bases and J by 0 bases, with 7 bases of the junction left unmatched. CDR3 nucleotides: TGCGCCAGCAGCCGCGTTACTAGCGGGAGGAACCAAGAGACCCAGTACTTC. Its protein is CASSRVTSGRNQETQYF. The full variable domain, rest sourced from reference TRBV5-1 and TRBJ2-5, is KAGVTQTPRYLIKTRGQQVTLSCSPISGHRSVSWYQQTPGQGLQFLFEYFSETQRNKGNFPGRFSGRQFSNSRSEMNVSTLELGDSALYLCASSRVTSGRNQETQYFGPGTRLLVL.

The chain uses TRBV6-5 and TRBJ1-1; D ambiguous. The CDR3 contains 13 residues. The V and J ends lost 0 bases and 6 bases respectively, with 8 bases between them. Germline CDR1 reads MNHEY; CDR2 reads SVGAGI. The CDR3: CASSYSNQAEAFF. The CDR3 DNA reads TGTGCCAGCAGTTACTCGAATCAGGCTGAAGCTTTCTTT.

The chain carries TRBV7-9 and TRBJ1-1, with 8 bases matching TRBD1. CDR1 is SEHNR and CDR2 is FQNEAQ in the germline V gene (reference sequence). Unmatched junction bases numbered 8, after V lost 4 bases and J lost 4 bases. The CDR3 is made up of 15 amino acids. The CDR3: CASSSRGQGFTEAFF. Here the CDR3 DNA reads TGTGCCAGCAGCTCTAGAGGACAGGGTTTCACTGAAGCTTTCTTT.